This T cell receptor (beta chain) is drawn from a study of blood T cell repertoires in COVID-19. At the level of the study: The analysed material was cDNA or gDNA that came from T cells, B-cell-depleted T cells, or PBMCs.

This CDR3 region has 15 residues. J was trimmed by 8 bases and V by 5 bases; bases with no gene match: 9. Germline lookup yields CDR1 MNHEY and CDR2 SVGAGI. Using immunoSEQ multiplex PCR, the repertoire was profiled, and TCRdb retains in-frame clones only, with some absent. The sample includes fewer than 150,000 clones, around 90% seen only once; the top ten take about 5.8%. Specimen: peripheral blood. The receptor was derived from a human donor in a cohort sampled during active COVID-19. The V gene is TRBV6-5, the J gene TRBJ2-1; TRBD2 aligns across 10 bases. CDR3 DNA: TGTGCCAGCAGTCCCGGGACTAGCGCGTCGGATGAGCAGTTCTTC. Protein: CASSPGTSASDEQFF.